This T cell receptor beta chain was recovered during a study of T cell repertoires in cytomegalovirus infection. For the study at large: Evidence of both CMV infection and a matching HLA type came from public TCR beta signatures.

Notes on the study in general: Frequencies of public TCR beta families were cumulated, and this identified carriers of CMV plus the relevant HLA.

Germline CDR1 is SGHTA and CDR2 is FQGNSA. The CDR3 runs to 12 residues. MiXCR, applied by TCRdb to the reads, yields one record per CDR3 protein. This sample carries about 570,000 distinct CDR3 sequences, about 40% of them seen once, and the ten largest clones take 48%. As for this clonotype: Its antigen is currently unknown. Germline is not matched at one junction end, which may reflect a read error.

Here the sequenced sample was cultured PBMCs, taken from culture after CMV antigen stimulation. The gene calls are TRBV7-2 and TRBJ2-1; D is unresolved. This sequence originates from a human donor in good health (CMV status not recorded). Some clones in this sample may be carry-over from other donors' samples. The CDR3 nucleotides are TGTGCCAGCGGCTTCTCCTACAATGAGCAGTTCTTC. It is translated as CASGFSYNEQFF.